This T cell receptor (beta chain) appears in the sequencing data of a study of blood T cell repertoires in COVID-19. Study overall: Acute-phase and convalescent COVID-19 samples originated in the United States, Italy and Spain. T cells, B-cell-depleted T cells, or PBMCs provided the cDNA or gDNA that served as material.

Authors' processing steps: Reference gene primer amplification gave estimated nucleated cell counts. TCRdb's copy holds only in-frame clones and misses some; the assay was immunoSEQ multiplex PCR. The D gene and trimming were derived from the DNA, and the V and J assignments and clone size from that table. The sample includes roughly 70,000 clones, approximately 88% of them seen just once. Germline lookup yields CDR1 LNHNV and CDR2 YYDKDF (reference sequence). The CDR3 is made up of 15 amino acids. V gave up 5 bases and J gave up 4 bases, with 17 bases separating them. The sample comprised peripheral blood. The chain joins TRBV15 to TRBJ2-5, with D maybe TRBD2 (6 bases). This TCR derives from a woman in her seventies with acute or convalescent COVID-19. The CDR3 is CATSVPLGGLETQYF. CDR3 in DNA: TGTGCCACCAGCGTACCGCTGGGGGGTTTAGAGACCCAGTACTTC.